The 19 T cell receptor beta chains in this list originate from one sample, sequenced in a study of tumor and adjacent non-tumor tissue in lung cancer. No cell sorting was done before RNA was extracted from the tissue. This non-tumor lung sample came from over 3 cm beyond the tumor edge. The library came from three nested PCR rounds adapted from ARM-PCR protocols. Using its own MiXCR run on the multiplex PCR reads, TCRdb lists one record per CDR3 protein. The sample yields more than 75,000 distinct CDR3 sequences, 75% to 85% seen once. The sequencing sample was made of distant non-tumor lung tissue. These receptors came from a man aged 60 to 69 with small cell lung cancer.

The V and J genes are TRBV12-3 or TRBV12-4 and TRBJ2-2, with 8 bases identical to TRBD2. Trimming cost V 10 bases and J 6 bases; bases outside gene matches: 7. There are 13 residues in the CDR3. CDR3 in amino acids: CANSSGGPGELFF. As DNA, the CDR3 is TGTGCCAATAGCTCGGGGGGGCCCGGGGAGCTGTTTTTT.

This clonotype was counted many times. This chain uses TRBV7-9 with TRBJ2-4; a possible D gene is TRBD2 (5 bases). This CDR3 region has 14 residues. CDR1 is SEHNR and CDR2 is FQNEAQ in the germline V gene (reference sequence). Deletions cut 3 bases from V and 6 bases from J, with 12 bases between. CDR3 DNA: TGTGCCAGCAGCTTTACGGGATTTTCAAACATTCAGTACTTC. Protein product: CASSFTGFSNIQYF.

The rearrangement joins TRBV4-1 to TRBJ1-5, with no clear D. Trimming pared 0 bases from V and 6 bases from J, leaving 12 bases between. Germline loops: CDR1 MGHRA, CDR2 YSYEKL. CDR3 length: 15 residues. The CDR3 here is CASSQDVKPTQPQHF. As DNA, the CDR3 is TGCGCCAGCAGCCAAGACGTCAAGCCTACTCAGCCCCAGCATTTT.

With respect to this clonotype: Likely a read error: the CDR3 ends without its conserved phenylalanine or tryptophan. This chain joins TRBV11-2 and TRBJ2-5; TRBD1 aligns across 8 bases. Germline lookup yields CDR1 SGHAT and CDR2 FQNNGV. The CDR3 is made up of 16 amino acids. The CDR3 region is CATSLSRDRSMETQYI. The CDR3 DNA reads TGTGCCACCAGCTTGAGCCGGGACAGGAGTATGGAGACCCAGTACATC.

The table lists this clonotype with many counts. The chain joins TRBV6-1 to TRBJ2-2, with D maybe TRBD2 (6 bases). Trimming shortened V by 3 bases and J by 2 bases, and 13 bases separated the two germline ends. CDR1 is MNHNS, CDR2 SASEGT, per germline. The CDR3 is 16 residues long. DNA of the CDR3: TGTGCCAGCAGTGACACCGGGACTCTCAACACCGGGGAGCTGTTTTTT. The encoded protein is CASSDTGTLNTGELFF.

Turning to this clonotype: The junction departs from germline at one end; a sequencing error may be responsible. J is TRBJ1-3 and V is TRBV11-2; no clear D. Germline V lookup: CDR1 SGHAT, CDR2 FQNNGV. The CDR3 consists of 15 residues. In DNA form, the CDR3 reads TGTGCCATCAGCTTAGGTTCTCGGGCCGATAACACCATATATTTT. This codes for CAISLGSRADNTIYF.

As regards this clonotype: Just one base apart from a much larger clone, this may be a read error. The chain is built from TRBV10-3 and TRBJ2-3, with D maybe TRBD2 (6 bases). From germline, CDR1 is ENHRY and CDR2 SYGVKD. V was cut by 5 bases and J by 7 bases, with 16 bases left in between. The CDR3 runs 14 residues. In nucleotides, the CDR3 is TGTGCCATCAGTTTCTCGGCTAGCGAGAATACGCAGTATTTT. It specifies CAISFSASENTQYF.

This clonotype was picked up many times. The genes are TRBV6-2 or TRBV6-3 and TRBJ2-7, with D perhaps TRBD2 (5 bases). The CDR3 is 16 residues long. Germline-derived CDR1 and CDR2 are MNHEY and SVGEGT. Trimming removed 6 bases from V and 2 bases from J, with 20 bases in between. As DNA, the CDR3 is TGTGCCAGCAGGCTAGACGGGCCCGACGGGACCTACGAGCAGTACGTC. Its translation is CASRLDGPDGTYEQYV.

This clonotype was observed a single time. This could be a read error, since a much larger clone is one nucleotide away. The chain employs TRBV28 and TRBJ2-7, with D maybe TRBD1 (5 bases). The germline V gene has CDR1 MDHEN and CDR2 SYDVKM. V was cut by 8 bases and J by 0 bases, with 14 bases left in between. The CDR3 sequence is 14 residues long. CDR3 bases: TGTGCCAGCCTCAGCCCAGGGAACTCCTACGAGCAGTACTTC. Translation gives CASLSPGNSYEQYF.

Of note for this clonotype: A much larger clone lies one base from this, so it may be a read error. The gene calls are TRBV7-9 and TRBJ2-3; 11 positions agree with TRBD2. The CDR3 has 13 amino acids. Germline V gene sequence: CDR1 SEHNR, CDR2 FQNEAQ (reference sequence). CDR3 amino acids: CASLSLAGETQCF. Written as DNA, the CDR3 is TGTGCCAGCCTGTCACTAGCGGGAGAGACGCAGTGTTTT.

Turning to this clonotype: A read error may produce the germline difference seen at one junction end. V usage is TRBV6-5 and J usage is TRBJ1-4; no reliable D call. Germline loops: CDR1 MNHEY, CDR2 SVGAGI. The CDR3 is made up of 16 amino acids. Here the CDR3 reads CANTTKNLATNEKLSF. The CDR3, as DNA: TGTGCCAACACCACCAAGAATTTAGCAACTAATGAAAAACTGTCTTTT.

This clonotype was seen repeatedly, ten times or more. CDR3 sequence reads: CASSEQGGSYNEQFF. In DNA, the CDR3 is TGCGCCAGCAGCGAACAGGGAGGCTCCTACAATGAGCAGTTCTTC. The chain carries TRBV5-1 and TRBJ2-1; perhaps D is TRBD1 or TRBD2 (6 bases each). V lost 4 bases to trimming and J lost 0 bases, with 11 bases between them. In germline, CDR1 is SGHRS, CDR2 YFSETQ. The CDR3 is made up of 15 amino acids.

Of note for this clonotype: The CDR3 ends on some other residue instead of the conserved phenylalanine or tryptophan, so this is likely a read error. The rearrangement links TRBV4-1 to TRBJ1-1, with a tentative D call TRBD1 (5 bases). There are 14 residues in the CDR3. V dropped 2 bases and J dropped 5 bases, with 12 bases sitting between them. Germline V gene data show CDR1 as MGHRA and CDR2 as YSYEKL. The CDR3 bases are TGCGCCAGCAGCCAACAGCAGGGAAGTACTGAAGCTTTCTCT. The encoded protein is CASSQQQGSTEAFS.

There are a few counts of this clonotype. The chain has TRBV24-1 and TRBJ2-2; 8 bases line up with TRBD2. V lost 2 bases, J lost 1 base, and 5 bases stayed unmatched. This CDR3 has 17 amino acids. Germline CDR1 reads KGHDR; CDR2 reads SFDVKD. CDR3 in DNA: TGTGCCACCAGTGATTCCAAGACTAGCGAGAACACCGGGGAGCTGTTTTTT. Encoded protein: CATSDSKTSENTGELFF.

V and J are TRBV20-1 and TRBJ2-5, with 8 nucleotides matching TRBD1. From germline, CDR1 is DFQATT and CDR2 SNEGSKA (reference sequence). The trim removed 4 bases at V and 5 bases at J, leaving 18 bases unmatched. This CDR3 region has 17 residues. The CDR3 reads CSAIPGQGSFEAETQYF. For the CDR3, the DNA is TGCAGTGCTATCCCTGGACAGGGCAGTTTCGAGGCGGAGACCCAGTACTTC.

The CDR3 DNA sequence: TGTGCCAGCAGCCGGGACAACTCTTTGGCCAACGTCCTGACTTTC. Amino acid sequence: CASSRDNSLANVLTF. This sequence joins TRBV4-2 and TRBJ2-6, with D maybe TRBD1 (6 bases). The CDR3 contains 15 residues. V was shortened by 4 bases and J by 6 bases, with 13 bases between the two germline ends. Germline V gene lookup returns CDR1 LGHNA and CDR2 YNFKEQ.

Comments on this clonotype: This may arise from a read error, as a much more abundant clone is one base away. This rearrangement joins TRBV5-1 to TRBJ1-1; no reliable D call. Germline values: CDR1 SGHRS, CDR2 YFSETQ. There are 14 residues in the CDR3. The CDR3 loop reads CASTLGWGSTEAFF. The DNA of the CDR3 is TGCGCCAGCACCTTGGGTTGGGGTAGCACTGAAGCTTTCTTT.

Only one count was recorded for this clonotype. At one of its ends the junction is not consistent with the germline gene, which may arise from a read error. CDR3 region: CATSKASGINYNEQFF. In DNA, the CDR3 is TGCGCCACCTCTAAGGCAAGCGGGATCAACTACAATGAGCAGTTCTTT. The chain links TRBV6-5 to TRBJ2-1; 7 nucleotides align to TRBD2. Germline V CDR1 and CDR2: MNHEY, SVGAGI. The length of the CDR3 is 16 residues.

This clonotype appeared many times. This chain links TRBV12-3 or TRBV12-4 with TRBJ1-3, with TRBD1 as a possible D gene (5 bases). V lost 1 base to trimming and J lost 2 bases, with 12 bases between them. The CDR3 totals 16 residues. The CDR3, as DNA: TGTGCCAGCAGTTTAGACGGGGGAATCACTGGAAACACCATATATTTT. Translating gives CASSLDGGITGNTIYF.